This entry lists 14 T cell receptor beta chains sequenced from one sample in a study of blood T cell repertoires in COVID-19. This table comes from immunoSEQ multiplex PCR, and its TCRdb copy is limited to in-frame clones, with some not included. The data contain fewer than 350,000 clones, about nine tenths of them singletons. The source material was PBMCs or T cells enriched from blood (not recorded which). The source of these receptors is a woman aged 40 to 50 with acute COVID-19.

This clone was seen once. The genes are TRBV10-3 and TRBJ1-2, with TRBD1 identical over 8 bases. CDR1 ENHRY and CDR2 SYGVKD come from the germline V gene. V shed 4 bases and J 1 base; nucleotides not matched to a gene: 14. The CDR3 sequence is 18 residues long. The CDR3: CAISVPKAGQANNYGYTF. The CDR3 DNA follows: TGTGCCATCAGTGTCCCGAAGGCGGGACAGGCGAATAACTATGGCTACACCTTC.

V gene TRBV5-8 combines with J gene TRBJ2-2, with 9 bases that match TRBD1. The CDR3 length is 17 residues. J was trimmed by 6 bases and V by 8 bases; bases with no gene match: 17. Germline CDR1 is SGHTS and CDR2 is YDEGEE. The CDR3 bases are TGTGCCAGAGCGTCCCCGCCGGGGACAGGGAATGCCGGGGAGCTGTTTTTT. Protein product: CARASPPGTGNAGELFF.

The V gene is TRBV28, the J gene TRBJ1-5, with 8 bases lining up with TRBD1. The CDR3 loop spans 13 amino acids. Trimming took 5 bases from V and 7 from J; bases not matched to a gene: 4. Per germline, CDR1 MDHEN and CDR2 SYDVKM. The CDR3: CASSPQGAQPQHF. The CDR3 bases are TGTGCCAGCAGTCCCCAGGGGGCCCAGCCCCAGCATTTT. Looking up the rest from reference TRBV28 and TRBJ1-5 gives the full variable domain: DVKVTQSSRYLVKRTGEKVFLECVQDMDHENMFWYRQDPGLGLRLIYFSYDVKMKEKGDIPEGYSVSREKKERFSLILESASTNQTSMYLCASSPQGAQPQHFGDGTRLSIL.

This clone was picked up one time. The chain carries TRBV5-1 and TRBJ1-1; a possible D gene is TRBD1 (6 bases). Germline V gene data show CDR1 as SGHRS and CDR2 as YFSETQ. V was pared by 3 bases and J by 0 bases, with 12 bases between. The CDR3 runs 15 residues. The CDR3 DNA sequence: TGCGCCAGCAGCTCGGGACACCTCATGAACACTGAAGCTTTCTTT. This encodes CASSSGHLMNTEAFF.

This chain links TRBV28 with TRBJ2-5; 8 positions match TRBD2. The germline V gene encodes CDR1 MDHEN and CDR2 SYDVKM. The ends lost 3 bases at V and 4 bases at J; junction bases unmatched: 13. The CDR3 totals 17 residues. The CDR3 nucleotides are TGTGCCAGCAGTTTCCCCACAGGCGGGGGGCGAGGAGAGACCCAGTACTTC. Protein: CASSFPTGGGRGETQYF.

This chain connects TRBV2 to TRBJ1-4, with a tentative D call TRBD1 (6 bases). The CDR3 loop spans 14 amino acids. Germline lookup yields CDR1 SNHLY and CDR2 FYNNEI. The V end was cut by 6 bases, the J end by 1 base, with 9 bases between. The CDR3 reads CASRRTVTNEKLFF. CDR3 coding DNA: TGTGCCAGCAGGAGGACAGTAACTAATGAAAAACTGTTTTTT.

In regard to this clone: Other DNA variants within this sample encode the same CDR3. The V and J genes are TRBV18 and TRBJ1-3, with D unclear. The V end was cut by 2 bases, the J end by 4 bases, with 12 bases between. This CDR3 region has 15 residues. CDR1 KGHSH and CDR2 LQKENI come from the germline V gene. The DNA for the CDR3 is TGTGCCAGCTCACCAATCGCCGGGAGCGGAAACACCATATATTTT. Translated: CASSPIAGSGNTIYF.

The V call is TRBV7-9, the J call TRBJ1-4; 9 nucleotides agree with TRBD1. This CDR3 region has 15 residues. CDR1 and CDR2 (germline): SEHNR, FQNEAQ (reference sequence). V lost 5 bases to trimming and J lost 5 bases; unmatched junction nucleotides: 6. CDR3 protein: CASSADRGGNEKLFF. In DNA form, the CDR3 reads TGTGCCAGCAGCGCGGACAGGGGAGGCAATGAAAAACTGTTTTTT.

The chain couples TRBV5-1 to TRBJ2-6, with D maybe TRBD2 (5 bases). CDR1 SGHRS and CDR2 YFSETQ come from the germline V gene. Trimming took off 5 bases at V and 0 bases at J, with 9 bases between the two ends. The CDR3 has 15 residues. The CDR3 nucleotides are TGCGCCAGCAGATTGACTAACTCTGGGGCCAACGTCCTGACTTTC. Translated: CASRLTNSGANVLTF. Combining the CDR3 with reference TRBV5-1 and TRBJ2-6 gives the whole variable domain KAGVTQTPRYLIKTRGQQVTLSCSPISGHRSVSWYQQTPGQGLQFLFEYFSETQRNKGNFPGRFSGRQFSNSRSEMNVSTLELGDSALYLCASRLTNSGANVLTFGAGSRLTVL.

The rearrangement links TRBV11-1 to TRBJ1-2, with 8 bases aligning to TRBD1. The CDR3 spans 15 residues. Germline V gene data show CDR1 as SGHAT and CDR2 as FQDESV (reference sequence). The J segment lost 6 bases and the V segment lost 5 bases, leaving 11 bases of the junction unmatched. CDR3 loop: CASSHRRQGANGYTF. The CDR3 bases are TGTGCCAGCAGCCACCGACGTCAGGGGGCTAATGGCTACACCTTC.

The V call is TRBV7-8, the J call TRBJ2-3, with D uncertain. V lost 5 bases and J lost 2, with 11 bases in between. This CDR3 has 14 amino acids. The germline gives CDR1 SGHVS, CDR2 FQNEAQ. CDR3 DNA sequence: TGTGCCAGCAGCCTAGGGCAGGACACAGATACGCAGTATTTT. This codes for CASSLGQDTDTQYF.

The chain joins TRBV7-2 to TRBJ1-6; 10 bases fit TRBD1. This CDR3 has 15 amino acids. Germline CDR1 SGHTA, CDR2 FQGNSA. After removal of 3 bases from V and 7 bases from J, the junction contained 3 bases not matched to a gene. The CDR3 loop reads CASSFGTGANSPLHF. The CDR3 bases are TGTGCCAGCAGCTTTGGGACAGGGGCAAATTCACCCCTCCACTTT.

CDR3 in DNA: TGTGCCACCAGCGGGGTTGACAACACTGAAGCTTTCTTT. The encoded protein is CATSGVDNTEAFF. This chain uses TRBV24-1 with TRBJ1-1; unclear D gene. From germline, CDR1 is KGHDR and CDR2 SFDVKD. V was clipped by 7 bases and J by 2 bases, with 10 bases between them. The CDR3 sequence is 13 residues long.

CDR3 nucleotide sequence: TGTGCCAGCACCGCCGGGAGAAACATCAATGAGCAGTTCTTC. This encodes CASTAGRNINEQFF. The rearrangement uses TRBV6-5 and TRBJ2-1; maybe TRBD2 (6 bases). The CDR3 spans 14 residues. Per germline, CDR1 MNHEY and CDR2 SVGAGI. The germline V and J ends were trimmed by 7 bases and 6 bases, with 16 bases remaining between them.